The clone carrying this TCR beta chain was detected ten times or more. Antigen unknown. Treatment reported: PENTA 11 planned treatment interruption arm or continuous ART arm. Sorting from thawed PBMCs isolated naive CD4+ CD45RA+ CD45RO- T cells. This CDR3 region has 13 residues. CDR1 is LNHDA, CDR2 SQIVND, per germline (reference sequence). The V end was cut by 4 bases, the J end by 1 base, with 5 bases between. These data originate in a study of HIV-infected children after antiretroviral therapy interruption. Study in general: Interruption group median age around 8.8 years; continuous group 7 to 8 years. EBV and CMV exposure was recorded in most children.

A 3' RACE protocol on RNA, with unique molecular identifiers, produced the TCR library. TCRdb re-called the 3' RACE reads through MiXCR, storing one row per CDR3 protein. The sample consists of some 51,000 distinct CDR3 sequences, 4.3% of them appearing once. Whole-study findings and limits: Sorted CD45RA+ naive cells might include minor non-naive CD45RA+ cells.

This TCR was sampled from a pool of human donors with HIV. The source was CD45RA+ CD4+ T cells from PBMCs, pooled from several time points, collected from a donor given antiretroviral therapy, either interrupted or continuous. Subset of the sample: naive CD4+ CD45RA+ CD45RO- T cells. The rearrangement uses TRBV19 and TRBJ1-5; the D is unclear. CDR3 residues: CASSKSSNQPQHF. CDR3 coding DNA: TGTGCCAGTAGTAAGTCGAGCAATCAGCCCCAGCATTTT.